The clone carrying this TCR beta chain was found a few times. Its antigen is unidentified. Preparing the TCRbeta library involved the use of unique molecular identifiers. TCRdb reprocessed the PCR reads with MiXCR, giving one entry per CDR3 protein. The sample lists 700,000 to 850,000 distinct CDR3 sequences, less than 20% seen once, with just under 5% in the top ten. The data originate from a study of T-cell reconstitution after alpha-beta-depleted transplantation in children. Whole-study results and caveats: Among T cells one year after transplant, newly produced cells accounted for most counts and diversity.

The junction had 10 bases not matched to a gene; V was cut back by 4 bases and J by 9 bases. This CDR3 region has 15 residues. In germline, CDR1 is MNHEY, CDR2 SMNVEV (reference sequence). The TCR was taken from a male patient younger than 18 who had a stem cell transplant for acute lymphoblastic leukemia, so the T cells may come from the graft donor. The rearrangement uses TRBV27 and TRBJ1-5; 9 nucleotides agree with TRBD1. Sequencing was performed on PBMCs, mostly from graft donor cells, taken 360 days after TCRalphabeta/CD19-depleted stem cell transplant. The CDR3 sequence: CASSWGTGTDRPQHF. CDR3 nucleotides: TGTGCCAGCAGTTGGGGGACAGGGACAGATCGGCCCCAGCATTTT.